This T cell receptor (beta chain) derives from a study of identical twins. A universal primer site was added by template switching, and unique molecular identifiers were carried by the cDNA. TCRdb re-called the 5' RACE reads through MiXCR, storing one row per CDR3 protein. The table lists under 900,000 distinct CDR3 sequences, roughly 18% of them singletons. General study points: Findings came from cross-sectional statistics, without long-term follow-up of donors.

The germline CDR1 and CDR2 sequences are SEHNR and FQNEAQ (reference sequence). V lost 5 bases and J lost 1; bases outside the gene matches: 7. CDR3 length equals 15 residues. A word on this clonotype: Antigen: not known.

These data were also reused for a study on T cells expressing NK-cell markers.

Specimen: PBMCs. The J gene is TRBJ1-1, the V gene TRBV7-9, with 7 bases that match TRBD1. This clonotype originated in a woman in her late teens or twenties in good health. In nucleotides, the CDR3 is TGTGCCAGCAGCCCCGCCCAGGGGGGGAACACTGAAGCTTTCTTT. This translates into CASSPAQGGNTEAFF.